This entry is about one T cell receptor (beta chain). Its cognate antigen is unknown. CDR1 and CDR2 from the germline V gene are WSHSY and SAAADI. The CDR3 length is 12 residues. V was cut by 7 bases and J by 5 bases, with 11 bases left in between. This specimen belongs to a study of T cell responses to AZD1222 COVID-19 vaccine. Study observations and caveats: Just 5 or 6 AZD1222 recipients tested seropositive at baseline.

Assay: immunoSEQ multiplex PCR; the TCRdb copy retains only in-frame clones and omits some. The sample carries over 130,000 clones, more than 80% recorded once. Sequences were derived from peripheral blood, sampled 28 days after the second dose of the MenACWY control vaccine. The chain joins TRBV10-2 to TRBJ1-1, with D possibly matching TRBD1 (6 bases). This TCR was recovered from an adult who received the MenACWY meningococcal vaccine as a control. The CDR3 here is CASNQGGTEAFF. The CDR3 bases are TGCGCCAGCAACCAAGGGGGGACTGAAGCTTTCTTT.